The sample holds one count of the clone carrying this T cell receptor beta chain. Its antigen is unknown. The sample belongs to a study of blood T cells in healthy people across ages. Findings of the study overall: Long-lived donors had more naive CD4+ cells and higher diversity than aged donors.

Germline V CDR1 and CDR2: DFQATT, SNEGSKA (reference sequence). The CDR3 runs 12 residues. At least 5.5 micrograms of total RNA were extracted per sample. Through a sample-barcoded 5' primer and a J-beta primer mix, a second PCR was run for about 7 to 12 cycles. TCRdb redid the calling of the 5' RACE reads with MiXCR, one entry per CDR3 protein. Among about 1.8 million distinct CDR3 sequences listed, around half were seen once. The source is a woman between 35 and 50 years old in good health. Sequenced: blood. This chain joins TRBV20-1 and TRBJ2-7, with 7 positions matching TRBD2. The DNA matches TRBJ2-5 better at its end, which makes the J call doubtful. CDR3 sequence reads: CSARRTRETQYF. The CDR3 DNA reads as TGCAGTGCTAGACGGACTAGAGAGACCCAGTACTTC.